This T cell receptor (beta chain) was observed in a study of T cells in women clearing cervical HPV infection. Study-wide points: CIN3+ cases had significantly higher TCR repertoire richness than controls, but evenness did not differ.

Details on this clone: The antigen is unknown. The DNA ends 3 residues before the CDR3 does, and the rest of the CDR3 is filled in from the germline J gene.

The data were produced by immunoSEQ multiplex PCR, yet TCRdb's version contains in-frame clones alone and is incomplete. In all, the sample yields around 39,000 clones. Germline CDR1 GTSNPN, CDR2 SVGIG (reference sequence). The CDR3 loop spans 14 amino acids. The sequence was collected from a woman aged 18-70 years with a cervical HPV16 infection that either progressed to CIN3+ or cleared (not recorded which). The sequenced sample was blood buffy coat. The V gene is TRBV30, the J gene TRBJ2-2; TRBD1 matches 10 bases. CDR3 loop: CAWSQGQGNEKLFF. The covered CDR3 bases are TGTGCCTGGAGTCAGGGACAGGGGAATGAAAAG. The complete variable domain, with remaining parts taken from reference TRBV30 and TRBJ2-2, reads SQTIHQWPATLVQPVGSPLSLECTVEGTSNPNLYWYRQAAGRGLQLLFYSVGIGQISSEVPQNLSASRPQDRQFILSSKKLLLSDSGFYLCAWSQGQGNEKLFFGEGSRLTVL.